By share, the clone carrying this T cell receptor (beta chain) counts as medium-sized (0.01 to 0.1%). Assay: immunoSEQ multiplex PCR; the TCRdb copy retains only in-frame clones and omits some. Of some 77,000 clones in the sample, approximately 91% were seen once. This CDR3 spans 17 amino acids. The V gene lost 2 bases and the J gene lost 2 bases, with 19 bases spanning the gap. CDR1 and CDR2 (germline): KGHSH, LQKENI. This record belongs to a study of technical replicates of blood from a handful of donors. The receptor was derived from a human donor in good health. The sequenced sample consisted of T cells isolated from PBMCs. This rearrangement joins TRBV18 to TRBJ2-7; D possibly corresponds to TRBD1 (6 bases). The CDR3 here is CASSPSLFDRSPYEQYF. The CDR3 nucleotides read TGTGCCAGCTCACCAAGCCTATTTGACAGGAGTCCCTACGAGCAGTACTTC.